This paragraph reports one T cell receptor (beta chain). The data originate from a study of blood T cell repertoires in COVID-19. Study summary: Both acute and convalescent COVID-19 samples were obtained from the United States, Italy and Spain.

V trimming: 0 bases; J trimming: 6 bases; junction bases outside the gene matches: 8. This CDR3 contains 15 residues. Germline CDR1 SQVTM, CDR2 ANQGSEA. TCRdb's table, derived via immunoSEQ multiplex PCR, lists solely in-frame clones and lacks some. The sample yields about 77,000 clones, roughly 80% seen once. V usage is TRBV29-1 and J usage is TRBJ2-3, with 8 bases matching TRBD2. The source material was peripheral blood. The clonotype comes from a woman between 65 and 79 years old with acute or convalescent COVID-19. Here the CDR3 DNA reads TGCAGCGTTGAAGAGTCGGGGGGGGGCGCGGATACGCAGTATTTT. It is translated as CSVEESGGGADTQYF.